This is a list of T cell receptor beta chains from one sample in a study of CD4 T cell repertoires in COVID-19. TCRdb keeps only in-frame clones here, not all; method: immunoSEQ multiplex PCR. Found here are approximately 79,000 clones, 83% of them singletons; the top ten hold around 0.58%. Source: CD4+ T cells from peripheral blood, taken after recovery from COVID-19. Source of these receptors: a human donor who had COVID-19. Both conserved end residues are part of each CDR3. The order of the fields is CDR3 protein, CDR3 DNA, J gene, V gene, D gene. The D gene is left open where the match is weak.

cdr3_aa: CASSPFGQGSTYEQYF
cdr3_nt: TGTGCCAGCAGCCCCTTCGGACAGGGATCCACCTACGAGCAGTACTTC
j_call: TRBJ2-7
v_call: TRBV7-6
d_call: TRBD1

cdr3_aa: CASSFDRETQYF
cdr3_nt: TGTGCCAGCAGTTTCGATAGAGAGACCCAGTACTTC
j_call: TRBJ2-5
v_call: TRBV12-3/TRBV12-4
d_call: .

cdr3_aa: CASSIRQTSNQPQHF
cdr3_nt: TGTGCCAGTAGTATACGGCAGACCAGCAATCAGCCCCAGCATTTT
j_call: TRBJ1-5
v_call: TRBV19
d_call: .

cdr3_aa: CASSQGVGGTDTQYF
cdr3_nt: TGTGCCAGCAGCCAAGGGGTAGGGGGGACAGATACGCAGTATTTT
j_call: TRBJ2-3
v_call: TRBV3-1/TRBV3-2
d_call: .

cdr3_aa: CASSLSLAGGWNEQFF
cdr3_nt: TGTGCCAGCAGTTTATCTCTAGCGGGAGGGTGGAATGAGCAGTTCTTC
j_call: TRBJ2-1
v_call: TRBV27
d_call: TRBD2

cdr3_aa: CASRGGQGVIYGYTF
cdr3_nt: TGTGCCAGCAGAGGGGGTCAGGGCGTTATCTATGGCTACACCTTC
j_call: TRBJ1-2
v_call: TRBV28
d_call: .

cdr3_aa: CASSATGLAGRSSYNEQFF
cdr3_nt: TGTGCCAGCAGTGCGACGGGACTAGCGGGGAGGAGCTCCTACAATGAGCAGTTCTTC
j_call: TRBJ2-1
v_call: TRBV6-1
d_call: TRBD2

cdr3_aa: CASSPPGTSFYEQYF
cdr3_nt: TGTGCCAGCAGCCCCCCCGGGACTAGTTTCTACGAGCAGTACTTC
j_call: TRBJ2-7
v_call: TRBV5-4
d_call: TRBD2

cdr3_aa: CASSTPGGNEQFF
cdr3_nt: TGCGCCAGCAGCACACCAGGGGGCAATGAGCAGTTCTTC
j_call: TRBJ2-1
v_call: TRBV5-1
d_call: TRBD1

cdr3_aa: CASSPLQGGYTF
cdr3_nt: TGTGCCAGCAGCCCGCTCCAGGGTGGCTACACCTTC
j_call: TRBJ1-2
v_call: TRBV3-1/TRBV3-2
d_call: .

cdr3_aa: CASSPSGPEQYF
cdr3_nt: TGTGCCAGCAGTCCATCAGGGCCCGAGCAGTACTTC
j_call: TRBJ2-7
v_call: TRBV12-3/TRBV12-4
d_call: .

cdr3_aa: CASSSYSLGTSEAFF
cdr3_nt: TGTGCCAGCAGCTCTTATTCTTTGGGGACCTCTGAAGCTTTCTTT
j_call: TRBJ1-1
v_call: TRBV7-9
d_call: .

cdr3_aa: CASSLSAGGATEAFF
cdr3_nt: TGCGCCAGCAGCCTCTCCGCAGGGGGCGCAACTGAAGCTTTCTTT
j_call: TRBJ1-1
v_call: TRBV4-1
d_call: TRBD1

cdr3_aa: CASSLDGTRGPDTQYF
cdr3_nt: TGTGCCAGCAGCTTAGACGGGACAAGGGGTCCAGATACGCAGTATTTT
j_call: TRBJ2-3
v_call: TRBV7-2
d_call: .

cdr3_aa: CASSFLNTEAFF
cdr3_nt: TGTGCCAGCAGTTTTCTAAACACTGAAGCTTTCTTT
j_call: TRBJ1-1
v_call: TRBV12-3/TRBV12-4
d_call: .

cdr3_aa: CASSAGRGSQPQHF
cdr3_nt: TGTGCCAGTAGTGCGGGGCGTGGAAGTCAGCCCCAGCATTTT
j_call: TRBJ1-5
v_call: TRBV19
d_call: .

cdr3_aa: CASSLDQDGFGTF
cdr3_nt: TGTGCCAGCAGCTTAGACCAGGACGGTTTCGGCACCTTC
j_call: TRBJ1-2
v_call: TRBV11-2
d_call: .

cdr3_aa: CASGANTEAFF
cdr3_nt: TGTGCCAGCGGGGCGAACACTGAAGCTTTCTTT
j_call: TRBJ1-1
v_call: TRBV14
d_call: .

cdr3_aa: CASSLQDYGYTF
cdr3_nt: TGTGCCAGCAGCCTACAGGATTATGGCTACACCTTC
j_call: TRBJ1-2
v_call: TRBV7-9
d_call: .

cdr3_aa: CATSGPEVGNTIYF
cdr3_nt: TGTGCCACCAGCGGCCCCGAAGTTGGAAACACCATATATTTT
j_call: TRBJ1-3
v_call: TRBV15
d_call: .

cdr3_aa: CSASGGTAKEKLFF
cdr3_nt: TGCAGTGCTAGTGGGGGGACAGCGAAAGAAAAACTGTTTTTT
j_call: TRBJ1-4
v_call: TRBV20-1
d_call: TRBD1

cdr3_aa: CASSLSSGAIGYGYTF
cdr3_nt: TGTGCCAGCAGCCTATCCTCCGGGGCGATTGGGTATGGCTACACCTTC
j_call: TRBJ1-2
v_call: TRBV7-2
d_call: .

cdr3_aa: CASSIARVDEQFF
cdr3_nt: TGTGCCAGTAGTATAGCCCGAGTGGATGAGCAGTTCTTC
j_call: TRBJ2-1
v_call: TRBV19
d_call: .

cdr3_aa: CAWSVKGYGEQYF
cdr3_nt: TGTGCCTGGAGTGTAAAAGGGTATGGCGAGCAGTACTTC
j_call: TRBJ2-7
v_call: TRBV30
d_call: .

cdr3_aa: CASRVSGASTDTQYF
cdr3_nt: TGCGCCAGCAGAGTAAGCGGGGCTAGCACAGATACGCAGTATTTT
j_call: TRBJ2-3
v_call: TRBV5-1
d_call: TRBD2

cdr3_aa: CASSLLGYNEQYF
cdr3_nt: TGTGCCAGCAGCCTACTCGGGTATAACGAGCAGTACTTC
j_call: TRBJ2-7
v_call: TRBV6-5
d_call: .